The following is a TCR beta chain sequence with its context. Its antigen remains unidentified. The CDR3 has 15 residues. Trimming took 4 bases from V and 1 from J, leaving 12 bases between them. From germline, CDR1 is MNHNS and CDR2 SASEGT. This sample was taken from a study of T cells in localized non-small cell lung cancer. Findings and limits, study-wide: Those with higher blood T cell density had longer overall survival. Among the tissues sampled, uninvolved adjacent lung had the highest T cell clonality, above tumor. There were a median around 59 of the top 100 tumor clones appearing in adjacent lung. Without multi-region sequencing, intratumor heterogeneity could not be excluded.

The method was immunoSEQ multiplex PCR; TCRdb's version includes in-frame clones alone and lacks a portion of them. The repertoire holds around 31,000 clones, nearly 90% seen once, with under 13% in the top ten. The source was peripheral blood, collected before any cancer treatment. This receptor was obtained from a woman aged 35 to 70 with stage I lung adenocarcinoma. This chain links TRBV6-1 with TRBJ2-3; possibly TRBD1 for D (5 bases). CDR3 loop: CASSVDSPGTDTQYF. In DNA form, the CDR3 reads TGTGCCAGCAGTGTCGACAGTCCCGGCACAGATACGCAGTATTTT.